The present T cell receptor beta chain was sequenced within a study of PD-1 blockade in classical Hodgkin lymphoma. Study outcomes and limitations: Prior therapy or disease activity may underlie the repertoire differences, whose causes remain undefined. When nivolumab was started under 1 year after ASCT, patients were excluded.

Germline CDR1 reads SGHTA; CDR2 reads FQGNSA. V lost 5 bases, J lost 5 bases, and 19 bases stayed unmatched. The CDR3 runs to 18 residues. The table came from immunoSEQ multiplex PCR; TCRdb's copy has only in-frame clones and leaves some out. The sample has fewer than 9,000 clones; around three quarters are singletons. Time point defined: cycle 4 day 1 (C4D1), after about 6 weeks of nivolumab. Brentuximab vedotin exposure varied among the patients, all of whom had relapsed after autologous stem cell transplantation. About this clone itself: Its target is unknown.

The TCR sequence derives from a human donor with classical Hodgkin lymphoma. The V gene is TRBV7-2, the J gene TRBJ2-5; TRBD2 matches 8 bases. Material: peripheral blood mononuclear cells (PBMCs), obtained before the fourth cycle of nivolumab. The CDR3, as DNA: TGTGCCAGCAGCCCCATAATTACTAGCGGTTTGGAGTTGGAGACCCAGTACTTC. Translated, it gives CASSPIITSGLELETQYF.